This T cell receptor (beta chain) was obtained from a study of early T cells in non-severe SARS-CoV-2 infection. Study-level information: Unsorted whole-blood RNA was sequenced in bulk, leaving chains unpaired.

This clonotype was observed many times. The CDR3 extends over 15 amino acids. CDR1 and CDR2 from the germline V gene are LGHNA and YNFKEQ. V lost 0 bases, J lost 7 bases, and 10 bases lay in between. TCRdb passed the 5' RACE reads through MiXCR, listing each CDR3 protein once. This sample carries roughly 35,000 distinct CDR3 sequences, about 5.3% of them seen once, and the ten largest clones take more than 25%. The origin of this receptor is an adult who was a healthcare worker with PCR-confirmed SARS-CoV-2 infection or an uninfected control (not recorded which). The specimen was whole blood. The chain employs TRBV4-2 and TRBJ1-6, with unresolved D. In nucleotides, the CDR3 is TGTGCCAGCAGCCAAGATGAATCAGGCAATTCACCCCTCCACTTT. Protein: CASSQDESGNSPLHF.